These 17 T cell receptor beta chains were sequenced from one sample in a study of human T cells and chemical hapten exposure. TCRdb re-derived calls from the RACE reads in MiXCR, one entry per CDR3 protein. The data hold around 130,000 distinct CDR3 sequences, with approximately 9% observed a single time. Regarding time point: healthy volunteer bleed at 2 weeks. Extraction yielded total RNA from whole blood (unfractionated). The sample consisted of whole blood. The source of these receptors is a male donor in good health. Some clones in this sample may be carry-over from other donors' samples.

The V and J genes are TRBV6-5 and TRBJ1-4, with D maybe TRBD1 (5 bases). There are 16 residues in the CDR3. Germline V gene sequence: CDR1 MNHEY, CDR2 SVGAGI. The V end was cut by 0 bases, the J end by 7 bases, with 15 bases between. CDR3 residues: CASSYSIGGGPEKLFF. The DNA of the CDR3 is TGTGCCAGCAGTTACTCGATCGGGGGAGGCCCTGAAAAACTGTTTTTT.

The sample holds many counts of this clonotype. V is TRBV15 and J is TRBJ2-1; 7 bases map to TRBD2. In germline, CDR1 is LNHNV, CDR2 YYDKDF (reference sequence). The CDR3 is 16 amino acids. With V trimmed by 2 bases and J by 2 bases, 6 bases remained unmatched. CDR3 sequence (DNA): TGTGCCACCAGCAGAACCCCCAGCGGGACCTACAATGAGCAGTTCTTC. This encodes CATSRTPSGTYNEQFF.

This clonotype was recorded a few times. J is TRBJ1-2 and V is TRBV7-9; 9 positions agree with TRBD1. J was trimmed by 6 bases and V by 5 bases; bases with no gene match: 4. This CDR3 has 13 residues. Germline V gene data show CDR1 as SEHNR and CDR2 as FQNEAQ (reference sequence). The CDR3 is CASSPGQGHGYTF. The CDR3 nucleotides read TGTGCCAGCAGCCCCGGACAGGGGCATGGCTACACCTTC.

The chain employs TRBV4-1 and TRBJ1-4, with 8 bases aligning to TRBD1. This CDR3 comprises 16 residues. CDR1 and CDR2 (germline): MGHRA, YSYEKL. The V gene end was trimmed by 4 bases and the J gene end by 5 bases; junction bases not matched to a gene: 9. CDR3 in DNA: TGCGCCAGCAGCCGAGCTCAGGGGGCAGGGAATGAAAAACTGTTTTTT. This gives the protein CASSRAQGAGNEKLFF.

This clonotype came up a few times. The chain links TRBV7-2 to TRBJ2-1, with 11 positions matching TRBD2. This CDR3 contains 19 residues. V dropped 5 bases and J dropped 7; count of bases not matched to a gene: 19. CDR1 and CDR2 (germline): SGHTA, FQGNSA. CDR3 residues: CASSQVGLAAPLGRNEQFF. In nucleotides, the CDR3 is TGTGCCAGCAGCCAAGTGGGACTAGCGGCCCCATTAGGTAGAAATGAGCAGTTCTTC.

V usage is TRBV11-2 and J usage is TRBJ2-3; D remains unclear. This CDR3 is 17 amino acids long. The V and J ends lost 3 bases and 3 bases respectively, with 19 bases between them. Looked up from germline, CDR1 is SGHAT and CDR2 is FQNNGV. CDR3 residues: CASSLVLDRFRTDTQYF. The CDR3 nucleotides are TGTGCCAGCAGCTTGGTACTGGACCGATTTAGGACAGATACGCAGTATTTT.

The gene calls are TRBV15 and TRBJ1-4; perhaps TRBD1 as D (5 bases). The V end was cut by 1 base, the J end by 6 bases, with 9 bases between. The CDR3 sequence is 14 residues long. From germline, CDR1 is LNHNV and CDR2 YYDKDF (reference sequence). The CDR3: CATSRAVGDEKLFF. The CDR3 DNA reads as TGTGCCACCAGCAGAGCAGTGGGGGATGAAAAACTGTTTTTT.

This clonotype has at least ten counts. V usage is TRBV5-6 and J usage is TRBJ1-1, with a possible D match to TRBD1 (6 bases). CDR3 length: 13 amino acids. Germline V lookup: CDR1 SGHDT, CDR2 YYEEEE. Trimming took 4 bases from V and 5 from J, leaving 12 bases between them. CDR3 DNA sequence: TGTGCCAGCAGCCCTACAGGGCGAACTGAAGCTTTCTTT. Amino acids: CASSPTGRTEAFF.

At least ten counts were recorded for this clonotype. The V and J genes are TRBV27 and TRBJ2-7, with 8 bases that match TRBD1. The CDR3 contains 15 residues. The trim removed 2 bases at V and 2 bases at J, leaving 5 bases unmatched. The germline gives CDR1 MNHEY, CDR2 SMNVEV (reference sequence). In nucleotides, the CDR3 is TGTGCCAGCAGTTTAGGCCAGGGGGCGGCCTACGAGCAGTACTTC. It translates to CASSLGQGAAYEQYF.

This clonotype occurred a few times. The chain uses TRBV29-1 and TRBJ2-7; D tentatively reads TRBD1 or TRBD2 (5 bases each). The length of the CDR3 is 15 residues. Germline V gene lookup returns CDR1 SQVTM and CDR2 ANQGSEA. Between the trimmed V and J ends, which lost 7 bases and 1 base, there was a span of 20 bases. The CDR3 loop is CSALGPGPTSYEQYF. The CDR3 nucleotides are TGCAGCGCCTTGGGACCGGGGCCTACGTCCTACGAGCAGTACTTC.

The V and J genes are TRBV7-2 and TRBJ2-5; 8 bases are shared with TRBD1. The trim removed 4 bases at V and 4 bases at J, leaving 17 bases unmatched. CDR1 and CDR2 from the germline V gene are SGHTA and FQGNSA. The CDR3 has 18 amino acids. CDR3 loop: CASSSPWTGRRGAETQYF. DNA for the CDR3: TGTGCCAGCAGCTCCCCCTGGACAGGGCGGAGGGGGGCAGAGACCCAGTACTTC.

This clonotype was counted many times. CDR3 sequence reads: CSAARDRIMTNEAFF. The CDR3 DNA sequence: TGCAGTGCGGCACGTGACAGAATCATGACGAATGAAGCTTTCTTT. The chain carries TRBV20-1 and TRBJ1-1; D may be TRBD1 (5 bases). The V end lost 6 bases, the J end lost 7 bases, and 24 bases lay between the germline ends. The length of the CDR3 is 15 residues. The germline CDR1 and CDR2 sequences are DFQATT and SNEGSKA (reference sequence).

V gene TRBV5-1 combines with J gene TRBJ2-1, with TRBD2 as a possible D gene (6 bases). Deletions cut 2 bases from V and 8 bases from J, with 23 bases between. The germline CDR1 and CDR2 sequences are SGHRS and YFSETQ. CDR3 size: 17 residues. CDR3 nucleotide sequence: TGCGCCAGCAGCTTATCCGGTGGGGGAGGCGAGCTGGATGAGCAGTTCTTC. Translating it yields CASSLSGGGGELDEQFF.

This rearrangement joins TRBV6-2 or TRBV6-3 to TRBJ1-5, with 9 bases fitting TRBD1. The CDR3 has 15 residues. J was trimmed by 4 bases and V by 6 bases; bases with no gene match: 7. CDR1 is MNHEY, CDR2 SVGEGT, per germline. In DNA form, the CDR3 reads TGTGCCAGCAGCCCCCGGACAGGGGTAAATCAGCCCCAGCATTTT. The encoded protein is CASSPRTGVNQPQHF.

The rearrangement links TRBV29-1 to TRBJ1-1; 12 bases align to TRBD1. Germline V gives CDR1 SQVTM, CDR2 ANQGSEA. J lost 6 bases, V lost 7 bases, and 6 bases had no gene match. The CDR3 totals 13 residues. The CDR3 region has the DNA TGCAGCGCCAAGGGACAGGGGGCATCTGAAGCTTTCTTT. Encoded protein: CSAKGQGASEAFF.

The chain recombines TRBV2 with TRBJ2-1, with 9 bases that match TRBD1. Germline CDR1 and CDR2: SNHLY and FYNNEI. V dropped 3 bases and J dropped 9; count of bases not matched to a gene: 9. This CDR3 comprises 15 residues. CDR3 in DNA: TGTGCCAGCAGTGATTGGACAGGGGACAACGGTGAGCAGTTCTTC. Its protein is CASSDWTGDNGEQFF.

The chain couples TRBV5-4 to TRBJ2-7; the D gene is possibly TRBD1 (5 bases). The CDR3 has 17 residues. V was trimmed by 1 base and J by 3 bases, leaving 20 bases between them. CDR1 is SGHNT, CDR2 YYREEE, per germline (reference sequence). The CDR3 DNA is TGTGCCAGCAGCTTGCCCTCCGTAGACAGACGAGACTACGAGCAGTACTTC. This encodes CASSLPSVDRRDYEQYF.